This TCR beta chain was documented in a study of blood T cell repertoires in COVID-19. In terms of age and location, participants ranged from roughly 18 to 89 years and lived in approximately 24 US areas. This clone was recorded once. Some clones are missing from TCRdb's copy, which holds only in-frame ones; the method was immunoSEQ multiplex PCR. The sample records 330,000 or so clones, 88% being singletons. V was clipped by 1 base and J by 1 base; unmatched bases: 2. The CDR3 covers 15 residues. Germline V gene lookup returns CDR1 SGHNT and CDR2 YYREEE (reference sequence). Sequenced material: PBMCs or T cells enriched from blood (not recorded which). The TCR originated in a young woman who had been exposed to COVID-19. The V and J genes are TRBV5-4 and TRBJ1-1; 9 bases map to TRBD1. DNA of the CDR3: TGTGCCAGCAGCTTGCGACAGGGGGAGAACACTGAAGCTTTCTTT. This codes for CASSLRQGENTEAFF.